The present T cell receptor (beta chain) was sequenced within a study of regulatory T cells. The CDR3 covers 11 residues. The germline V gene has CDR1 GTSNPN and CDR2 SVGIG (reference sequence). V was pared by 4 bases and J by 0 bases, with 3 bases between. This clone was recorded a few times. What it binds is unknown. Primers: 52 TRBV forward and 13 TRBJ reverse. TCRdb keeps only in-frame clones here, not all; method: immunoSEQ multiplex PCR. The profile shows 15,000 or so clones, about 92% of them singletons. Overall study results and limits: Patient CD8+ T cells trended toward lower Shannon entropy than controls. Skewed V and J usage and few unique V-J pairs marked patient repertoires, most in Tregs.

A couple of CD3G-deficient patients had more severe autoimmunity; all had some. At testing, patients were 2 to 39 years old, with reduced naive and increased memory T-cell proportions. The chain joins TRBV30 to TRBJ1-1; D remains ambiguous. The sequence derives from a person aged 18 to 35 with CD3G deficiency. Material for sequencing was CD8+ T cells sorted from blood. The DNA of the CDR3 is TGTGCCTGGATGGTGAACACTGAAGCTTTCTTT. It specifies CAWMVNTEAFF.